The text below deals with one T cell receptor beta chain. Its specificity is not known. Time point given: blood 4 weeks post-SBRT, at nephrectomy. The treatment: 15 Gy SBRT to primary tumor, nephrectomy 4 weeks later. The tumor was a clear cell renal cell carcinoma. This specimen comes from a study of radiation and T cells in renal cell carcinoma. V was cut by 3 bases and J by 5 bases, with 17 bases left in between. The length of the CDR3 is 16 residues. Germline-derived CDR1 and CDR2 are MGHDK and SYGVNS. Findings of the study overall: Top tumor clonotypes rose in blood 2 weeks post-radiation, then contracted. Baseline intratumoral clonotype presence is unknown without pretreatment biopsies.

Libraries were prepared by immunoSEQ multiplex PCR; TCRdb keeps only in-frame clonotypes and omits some of them. The table lists roughly 170,000 clones, about 88% of them singletons. The chain has TRBV25-1 and TRBJ2-1; possible D gene TRBD1, 6 bases. The input for sequencing was blood, taken from a patient whose treatment included radiotherapy and nephrectomy. The clonotype comes from a woman in her 50s with renal cell carcinoma. In nucleotides, the CDR3 is TGTGCCAGCAGTGAGGACGCCGGGACAAAAGACAATGAGCAGTTCTTC. Translating gives CASSEDAGTKDNEQFF.